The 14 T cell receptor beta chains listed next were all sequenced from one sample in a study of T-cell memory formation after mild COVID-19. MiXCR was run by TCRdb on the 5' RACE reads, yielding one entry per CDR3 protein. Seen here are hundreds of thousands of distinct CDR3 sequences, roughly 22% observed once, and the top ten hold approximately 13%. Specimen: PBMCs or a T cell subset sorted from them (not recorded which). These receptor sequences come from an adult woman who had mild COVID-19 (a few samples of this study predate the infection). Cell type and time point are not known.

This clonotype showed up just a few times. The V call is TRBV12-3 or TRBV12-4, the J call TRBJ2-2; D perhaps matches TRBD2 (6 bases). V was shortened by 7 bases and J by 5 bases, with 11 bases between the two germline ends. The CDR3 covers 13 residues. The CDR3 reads CASTGLMTGELFF. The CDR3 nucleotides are TGTGCCAGCACGGGACTTATGACCGGGGAGCTGTTTTTT.

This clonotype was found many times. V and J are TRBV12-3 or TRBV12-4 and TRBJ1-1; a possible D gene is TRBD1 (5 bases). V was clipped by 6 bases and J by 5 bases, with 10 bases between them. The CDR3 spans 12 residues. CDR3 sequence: CASSPRVTEAFF. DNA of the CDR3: TGTGCCAGCAGCCCCAGGGTTACTGAAGCTTTCTTT.

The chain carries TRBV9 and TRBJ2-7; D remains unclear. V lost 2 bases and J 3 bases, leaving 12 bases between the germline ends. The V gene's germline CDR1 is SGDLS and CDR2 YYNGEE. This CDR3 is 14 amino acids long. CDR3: CASSVGRERYEQYF. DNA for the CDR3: TGTGCCAGCAGCGTGGGAAGGGAACGCTACGAGCAGTACTTC.

The CDR3 reads CAINGDFTDTQYF. CDR3 DNA: TGTGCCATCAACGGGGACTTCACAGATACGCAGTATTTT. The rearrangement links TRBV10-3 to TRBJ2-3; D is perhaps TRBD2 (6 bases). The CDR3 spans 13 residues. Per germline, CDR1 ENHRY and CDR2 SYGVKD. The germline V and J ends were trimmed by 7 bases and 2 bases, with 10 bases remaining between them.

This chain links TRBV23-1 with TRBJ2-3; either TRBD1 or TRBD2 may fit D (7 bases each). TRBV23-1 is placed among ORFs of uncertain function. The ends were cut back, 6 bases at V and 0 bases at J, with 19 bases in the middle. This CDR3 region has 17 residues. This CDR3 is CASRQPQGGASTDTQYF. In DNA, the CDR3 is TGCGCCAGCAGGCAACCCCAGGGGGGGGCCAGCACAGATACGCAGTATTTT.

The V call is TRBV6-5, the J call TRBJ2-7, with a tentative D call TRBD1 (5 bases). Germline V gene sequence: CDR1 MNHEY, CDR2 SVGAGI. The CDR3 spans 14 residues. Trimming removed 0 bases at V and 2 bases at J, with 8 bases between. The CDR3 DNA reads TGTGCCAGCAGTTACTCCCAGGGAACCTACGAGCAGTACTTC. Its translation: CASSYSQGTYEQYF.

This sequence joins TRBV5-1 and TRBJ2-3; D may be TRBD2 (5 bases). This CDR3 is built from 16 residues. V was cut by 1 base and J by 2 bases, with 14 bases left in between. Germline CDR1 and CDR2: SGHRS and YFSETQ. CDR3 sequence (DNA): TGCGCCAGCAGCTTGTATCCGGCTAGCCCCACAGATACGCAGTATTTT. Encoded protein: CASSLYPASPTDTQYF.

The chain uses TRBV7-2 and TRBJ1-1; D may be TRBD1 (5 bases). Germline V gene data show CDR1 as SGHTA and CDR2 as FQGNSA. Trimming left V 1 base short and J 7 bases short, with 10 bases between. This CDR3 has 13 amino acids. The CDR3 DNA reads TGTGCCAGCAGCTTAGAATATGGGGGTGAAGCTTTCTTT. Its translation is CASSLEYGGEAFF. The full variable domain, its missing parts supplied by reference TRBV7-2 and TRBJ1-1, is GAGVSQSPSNKVTEKGKDVELRCDPISGHTALYWYRQSLGQGLEFLIYFQGNSAPDKSGLPSDRFSAERTGGSVSTLTIQRTQQEDSAVYLCASSLEYGGEAFFGQGTRLTVV.

Here the CDR3 reads CGGAGDSVGNTIYF. DNA for the CDR3: TGTGGCGGGGCGGGAGACAGCGTGGGAAACACCATATATTTT. The V and J genes are TRBV7-9 and TRBJ1-3; perhaps TRBD1 as D (5 bases). Per germline, CDR1 SEHNR and CDR2 FQNEAQ (reference sequence). The CDR3 extends over 14 amino acids.

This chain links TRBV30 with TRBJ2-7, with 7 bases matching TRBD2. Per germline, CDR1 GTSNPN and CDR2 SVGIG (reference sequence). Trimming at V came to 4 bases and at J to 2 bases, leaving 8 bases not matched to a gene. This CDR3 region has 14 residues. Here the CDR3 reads CAWTFGRGAYEQYF. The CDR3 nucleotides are TGTGCCTGGACGTTTGGACGGGGGGCCTACGAGCAGTACTTC.

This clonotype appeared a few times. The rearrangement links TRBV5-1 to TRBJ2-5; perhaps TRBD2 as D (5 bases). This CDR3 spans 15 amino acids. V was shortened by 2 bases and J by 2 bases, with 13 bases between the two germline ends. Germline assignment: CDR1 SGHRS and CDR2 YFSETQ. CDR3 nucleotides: TGCGCCAGCAGCTTAACCACGGGGTCGCAAGAGACCCAGTACTTC. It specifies CASSLTTGSQETQYF.

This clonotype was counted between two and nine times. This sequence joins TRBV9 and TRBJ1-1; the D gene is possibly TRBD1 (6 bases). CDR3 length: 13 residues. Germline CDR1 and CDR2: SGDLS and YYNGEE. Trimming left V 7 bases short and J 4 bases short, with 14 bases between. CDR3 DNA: TGTGCCAGCGGCAAGGGGGTGGGCACTGAAGCTTTCTTT. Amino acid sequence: CASGKGVGTEAFF.

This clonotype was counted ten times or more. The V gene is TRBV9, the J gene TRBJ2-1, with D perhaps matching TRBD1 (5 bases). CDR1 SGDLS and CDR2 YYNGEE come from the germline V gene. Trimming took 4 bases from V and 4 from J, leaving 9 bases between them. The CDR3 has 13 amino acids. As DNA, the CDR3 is TGTGCCAGCAGCAAAGGACATTACAATGAGCAGTTCTTC. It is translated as CASSKGHYNEQFF.

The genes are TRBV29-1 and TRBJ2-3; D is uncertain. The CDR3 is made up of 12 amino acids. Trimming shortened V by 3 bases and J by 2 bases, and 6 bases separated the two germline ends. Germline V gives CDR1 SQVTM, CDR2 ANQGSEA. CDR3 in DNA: TGCAGCGTTGACAGATACACAGATACGCAGTATTTT. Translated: CSVDRYTDTQYF.